Below, one TCR beta chain is given with its context. As yet, its antigen is unknown. These data originate in a study of shared clonotypes between healthy human individuals. Points from the study as a whole: Sharing across four donors was seen in 4% to 6.5% of naive CD4 clonotypes.

Assay: immunoSEQ multiplex PCR; the TCRdb copy retains only in-frame clones and omits some. The repertoire holds 2 million to 2.5 million clones, with roughly 95% as singletons. There are 14 residues in the CDR3. Trimming cost V 3 bases and J 6 bases; bases outside gene matches: 7. Germline-derived CDR1 and CDR2 are WSHSY and SAAADI. The receptor was isolated from a man between 18 and 29 years old in good health. The sequencing input was naive CD4+ T cells sorted from blood. Subset defined: CD45RA+ positively selected. V is TRBV10-2 and J is TRBJ2-7; 8 bases fit TRBD1. In DNA form, the CDR3 reads TGCGCCAGCAGTGACGCGTCAGGGGGCGTCGAGCAGTACTTC. Encoded protein: CASSDASGGVEQYF.